Following are 24 T cell receptor beta chains from one sample sequenced in a study of cytomegalovirus exposure and HLA in healthy donors. PCR was performed using 60 Vbeta and 13 Jbeta primers. Data came from immunoSEQ multiplex PCR; TCRdb stores just in-frame clones and leaves some out. Of fewer than 200,000 clones in the sample, about 80% were seen once. The sequenced sample was PBMCs. These receptors originate from a woman aged 50 to 60 in good health and CMV-seropositive.

The chain has TRBV28 and TRBJ2-3, with TRBD2 matching 13 bases. With 10 bases clipped from V and 1 base from J, the junction kept 2 bases outside the gene matches. CDR3 length: 14 residues. In germline, CDR1 is MDHEN, CDR2 SYDVKM. CDR3 region: CATGTSGGTDTQYF. CDR3 DNA: TGTGCCACCGGGACTAGCGGGGGCACAGATACGCAGTATTTT.

The rearrangement joins TRBV7-9 to TRBJ2-5; 9 nucleotides agree with TRBD2. Germline trimming cut 1 base from V and 5 bases from J; bases unmatched to any gene: 17. The CDR3 covers 19 residues. Germline V gene sequence: CDR1 SEHNR, CDR2 FQNEAQ (reference sequence). In DNA, the CDR3 is TGTGCCAGCAGCTTAGGAGATAGCGGGAGACCCCACTTTGGGGAGACCCAGTACTTC. Translating it yields CASSLGDSGRPHFGETQYF.

The V gene is TRBV5-6, the J gene TRBJ2-7; TRBD2 matches at 9 bases. The CDR3 has 17 amino acids. The junction had 9 bases not matched to a gene; V was cut back by 1 base and J by 1 base. Looked up from germline, CDR1 is SGHDT and CDR2 is YYEEEE. CDR3 amino acids: CASSLTSGWFRSYEQYF. CDR3 bases: TGTGCCAGCAGCTTGACTAGCGGGTGGTTTAGGTCCTACGAGCAGTACTTC.

This chain uses TRBV6-5 with TRBJ2-7; 9 bases line up with TRBD1. The V gene's germline CDR1 is MNHEY and CDR2 SVGAGI. V trimming: 7 bases; J trimming: 7 bases; junction bases outside the gene matches: 11. The CDR3 has 14 residues. The CDR3 spells CASNKQGAIWEQYF. The CDR3, as DNA: TGTGCCAGCAACAAACAGGGGGCTATATGGGAGCAGTACTTC.

The gene calls are TRBV27 and TRBJ2-7; D perhaps matches TRBD2 (5 bases). CDR3 length: 13 amino acids. Germline V gives CDR1 MNHEY, CDR2 SMNVEV (reference sequence). Trimming took off 2 bases at V and 3 bases at J, with 8 bases between the two ends. Here the CDR3 DNA reads TGTGCCAGCAGTTTAGACGGGGTCTACGAGCAGTACTTC. It yields the protein CASSLDGVYEQYF.

The genes are TRBV28 and TRBJ1-5; 7 bases align to TRBD1. The CDR3 has 18 amino acids. In germline, CDR1 is MDHEN, CDR2 SYDVKM. V lost 5 bases and J lost 0; bases outside the gene matches: 13. The CDR3 loop reads CASSPTGVVDHSNQPQHF. The CDR3 DNA is TGTGCCAGCAGTCCTACAGGGGTCGTTGACCATAGCAATCAGCCCCAGCATTTT.

The count of this clone is one. The CDR3 DNA sequence: TGTGCCAGTAGTAAAAGGACAGGGGTGGGTCTCTCTGGGGCCAACGTCCTGACTTTC. Protein product: CASSKRTGVGLSGANVLTF. The V and J genes are TRBV19 and TRBJ2-6, with 9 nucleotides matching TRBD1. Germline V CDR1 and CDR2: LNHDA, SQIVND (reference sequence). The CDR3 consists of 19 residues. V was pared by 4 bases and J by 0 bases, with 10 bases of the junction left unmatched.

This clone has more than one count but fewer than ten. V is TRBV4-3 and J is TRBJ1-4, with 8 bases matching TRBD1. Trimming took 1 base from V and 2 from J; bases not matched to a gene: 3. The CDR3 is made up of 16 amino acids. CDR1 and CDR2 (germline): LGHNA, YSLEER. CDR3 loop: CASSQGTGGTNEKLFF. The CDR3 bases are TGCGCCAGCAGCCAAGGAACAGGGGGGACTAATGAAAAACTGTTTTTT.

The V and J genes are TRBV9 and TRBJ2-2, with 10 positions matching TRBD1. J was trimmed by 4 bases and V by 0 bases; bases with no gene match: 9. This CDR3 spans 18 amino acids. Germline V lookup: CDR1 SGDLS, CDR2 YYNGEE. The CDR3 bases are TGTGCCAGCAGCGTAGGGCCCCGGACAGGGGGAGGCACCGGGGAGCTGTTTTTT. Protein sequence: CASSVGPRTGGGTGELFF.

The V call is TRBV2, the J call TRBJ1-1, with D hard to call. Trimming took off 2 bases at V and 1 base at J, with 14 bases between the two ends. The CDR3 contains 16 residues. The germline V gene has CDR1 SNHLY and CDR2 FYNNEI. The CDR3 is CASSERLMAANTEAFF. The CDR3, as DNA: TGTGCCAGCAGTGAACGTCTTATGGCGGCGAACACTGAAGCTTTCTTT.

This clone was recorded a few times. CDR3 nucleotides: TGCGCCAGCACCCGGGGACTAGCGGGAAGCTCCTACGAGCAGTACTTC. It encodes CASTRGLAGSSYEQYF. The genes are TRBV5-1 and TRBJ2-7, with 13 bases identical to TRBD2. The CDR3 loop spans 16 amino acids. In germline, CDR1 is SGHRS, CDR2 YFSETQ. Trimming cost V 6 bases and J 0 bases; bases outside gene matches: 6. Supplemented by reference TRBV5-1 and TRBJ2-7, the full variable domain reads KAGVTQTPRYLIKTRGQQVTLSCSPISGHRSVSWYQQTPGQGLQFLFEYFSETQRNKGNFPGRFSGRQFSNSRSEMNVSTLELGDSALYLCASTRGLAGSSYEQYFGPGTRLTVT.

V and J are TRBV2 and TRBJ1-2; TRBD1 aligns across 7 bases. Germline CDR1 SNHLY, CDR2 FYNNEI. J gave up 6 bases and V 11 bases, and 9 bases lay outside the gene matches. The CDR3 runs 12 residues. CDR3 sequence: CAGDREVNGYTF. The DNA of the CDR3 is TGTGCCGGTGACAGGGAAGTGAATGGCTACACCTTC.

This clone showed up just once. The CDR3 sequence: CSVGEVYEQYF. In nucleotides, the CDR3 is TGCAGCGTTGGGGAGGTCTACGAGCAGTACTTC. The chain recombines TRBV29-1 with TRBJ2-7; perhaps TRBD2 as D (6 bases). V was cut by 4 bases and J by 3 bases, with 7 bases left in between. The CDR3 runs to 11 residues. Looked up from germline, CDR1 is SQVTM and CDR2 is ANQGSEA.

Here the CDR3 reads CASSLATGVNSPLHF. CDR3 in DNA: TGTGCCAGCAGTTTAGCAACAGGGGTAAATTCACCCCTCCACTTT. The V call is TRBV27, the J call TRBJ1-6; 7 positions match TRBD1. The germline gives CDR1 MNHEY, CDR2 SMNVEV (reference sequence). The CDR3 has 15 residues. The J segment lost 7 bases and the V segment lost 2 bases, leaving 5 bases of the junction unmatched.

This clone turned up a few times. The CDR3 sequence: CASRPPGIAEAFF. CDR3 sequence (DNA): TGTGCCAGCAGGCCGCCGGGGATCGCTGAAGCTTTCTTT. The chain joins TRBV6-6 to TRBJ1-1; D remains unclear. CDR3 length: 13 residues. Germline V gene lookup returns CDR1 MNHNY and CDR2 SVGAGI (reference sequence). V was trimmed by 6 bases and J by 6 bases, leaving 14 bases between them.

This sequence joins TRBV9 and TRBJ2-2; D is possibly TRBD1 (5 bases). V lost 0 bases to trimming and J lost 5 bases, with 14 bases between them. The CDR3 runs 16 residues. CDR1 SGDLS and CDR2 YYNGEE come from the germline V gene. The CDR3 here is CASSVVHSQGTGELFF. As DNA, the CDR3 is TGTGCCAGCAGCGTAGTCCACTCTCAGGGAACCGGGGAGCTGTTTTTT.

This sequence joins TRBV9 and TRBJ2-1, with D tentatively TRBD1 (7 bases). Germline V gene lookup returns CDR1 SGDLS and CDR2 YYNGEE. V lost 7 bases, J lost 4 bases, and 18 bases lay in between. The CDR3 spans 15 residues. The CDR3 loop is CASDREQGGYNEQFF. The CDR3 DNA reads as TGTGCCAGCGACCGGGAGCAGGGGGGTTACAATGAGCAGTTCTTC.

The V gene is TRBV13, the J gene TRBJ1-1, with TRBD1 as a possible D gene (6 bases). Germline V gene lookup returns CDR1 PRHDT and CDR2 FYEKMQ (reference sequence). The CDR3 contains 16 residues. The ends were cut back, 5 bases at V and 2 bases at J, with 18 bases in the middle. The CDR3 is CASSPRTVRLNTEAFF. CDR3 sequence (DNA): TGTGCCAGCAGCCCCCGGACAGTGAGACTAAACACTGAAGCTTTCTTT.

This clone appeared a few times. The V gene is TRBV5-4, the J gene TRBJ1-4; 10 bases are a match to TRBD1. Trimming took 0 bases from V and 7 from J; bases not matched to a gene: 3. This CDR3 contains 15 residues. Looked up from germline, CDR1 is SGHNT and CDR2 is YYREEE (reference sequence). CDR3 sequence (DNA): TGTGCCAGCAGCTTGGGGGGACAGGGGAGTGAAAAACTGTTTTTT. It specifies CASSLGGQGSEKLFF.

In the case of this clone: Other DNA sequences from this sample encode an identical CDR3 as well. The CDR3 DNA is TGTGCCAGCAGACAGGGCTCCTACGAGCAGTACTTC. Its translation: CASRQGSYEQYF. The rearrangement uses TRBV6-5 and TRBJ2-7; tentatively, D is TRBD1 (6 bases). V was cut by 6 bases and J by 0 bases, with 6 bases left in between. CDR1 and CDR2 from the germline V gene are MNHEY and SVGAGI. The CDR3 runs to 12 residues.

The chain joins TRBV7-9 to TRBJ2-3; D gene unclear. This CDR3 has 13 amino acids. From germline, CDR1 is SEHNR and CDR2 FQNEAQ (reference sequence). Deletions cut 1 base from V and 5 bases from J, with 7 bases between. For the CDR3, the DNA is TGTGCCAGCAGCTTAGGACTTAAAGATACGCAGTATTTT. Protein sequence: CASSLGLKDTQYF.

The chain uses TRBV5-1 and TRBJ2-3, with D perhaps TRBD1 (5 bases). Looked up from germline, CDR1 is SGHRS and CDR2 is YFSETQ. Trimming removed 1 base from V and 4 bases from J, with 10 bases in between. This CDR3 spans 14 amino acids. The CDR3: CASSLQGDSDTQYF. CDR3 sequence (DNA): TGCGCCAGCAGCTTGCAGGGTGATTCAGATACGCAGTATTTT.

This chain links TRBV7-2 with TRBJ2-1, with 10 bases identical to TRBD2. The CDR3 covers 17 residues. CDR1 and CDR2 (germline): SGHTA, FQGNSA. The J segment lost 6 bases and the V segment lost 4 bases, leaving 12 bases of the junction unmatched. CDR3 protein: CASSSPSGGGVSNEQFF. The CDR3 nucleotides read TGTGCCAGCAGCTCACCGAGCGGGGGGGGCGTGTCCAATGAGCAGTTCTTC.

This clone was seen more than once but under ten times. The V gene is TRBV18, the J gene TRBJ2-7, with 9 bases fitting TRBD1. The CDR3 extends over 15 amino acids. Per germline, CDR1 KGHSH and CDR2 LQKENI. The junction had 11 bases not matched to a gene; V was cut back by 4 bases and J by 7 bases. The CDR3 region has the DNA TGTGCCAGCTCACGGACAGGGGTGGTCGTCGGGGAGCAGTACTTC. Amino acids: CASSRTGVVVGEQYF.